Here is one T cell receptor beta chain with its context. No antigen is known for it. UMI-tagged TRB cDNA libraries were built via 5' RACE. TCRdb reprocessed the 5' RACE reads and keeps a single row for each CDR3 protein, giving no DNA. Its table records roughly 70,000 distinct CDR3 sequences. Cells that were CD45RO-CCR7+CD27+CD95- constituted naive CD8+ T cells. This sample stems from a study of CXCR3-negative and CXCR3-positive naive CD8 T cells. Study-wide points: No difference in surface CD5 was seen between naive subsets, and TCR strength was inferred from TRB CDR3 properties. The TRB CDR3s that CXCR3-positive naive cells carried were more hydrophobic than those of CXCR3-negative naive cells. TRBV-TRBJ usage was similar across naive CXCR3 subsets but distinct in memory cells.

Looked up from germline, CDR1 is ENHRY and CDR2 is SYGVKD. There are 15 residues in the CDR3. This sequence was found in a human donor in good health. Some clones in this sample may be carry-over from other donors' samples. The chain uses TRBV10-3 and TRBJ2-1. The specimen was naive CXCR3- CD8+ T cells from blood. Subset: CD45RO-CCR7+CD27+CD95- naive CD8+ T cells lacking CXCR3 (TNR3-). CDR3 sequence reads: CAISYESRFLNEQFF.